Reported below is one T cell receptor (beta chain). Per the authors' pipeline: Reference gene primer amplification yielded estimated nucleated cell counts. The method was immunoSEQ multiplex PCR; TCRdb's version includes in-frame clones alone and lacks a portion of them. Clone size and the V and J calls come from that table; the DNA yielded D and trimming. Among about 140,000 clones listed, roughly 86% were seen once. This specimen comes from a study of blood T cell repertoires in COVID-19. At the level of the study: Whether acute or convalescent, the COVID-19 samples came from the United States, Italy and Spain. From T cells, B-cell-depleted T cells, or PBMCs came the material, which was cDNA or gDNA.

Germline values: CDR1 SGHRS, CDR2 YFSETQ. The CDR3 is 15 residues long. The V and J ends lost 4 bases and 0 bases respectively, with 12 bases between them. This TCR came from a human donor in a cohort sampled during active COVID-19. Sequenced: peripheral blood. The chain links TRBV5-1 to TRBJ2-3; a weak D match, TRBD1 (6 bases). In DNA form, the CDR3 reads TGCGCCAGCAGCCCCCCGACAGGTAGCACAGATACGCAGTATTTT. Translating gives CASSPPTGSTDTQYF.